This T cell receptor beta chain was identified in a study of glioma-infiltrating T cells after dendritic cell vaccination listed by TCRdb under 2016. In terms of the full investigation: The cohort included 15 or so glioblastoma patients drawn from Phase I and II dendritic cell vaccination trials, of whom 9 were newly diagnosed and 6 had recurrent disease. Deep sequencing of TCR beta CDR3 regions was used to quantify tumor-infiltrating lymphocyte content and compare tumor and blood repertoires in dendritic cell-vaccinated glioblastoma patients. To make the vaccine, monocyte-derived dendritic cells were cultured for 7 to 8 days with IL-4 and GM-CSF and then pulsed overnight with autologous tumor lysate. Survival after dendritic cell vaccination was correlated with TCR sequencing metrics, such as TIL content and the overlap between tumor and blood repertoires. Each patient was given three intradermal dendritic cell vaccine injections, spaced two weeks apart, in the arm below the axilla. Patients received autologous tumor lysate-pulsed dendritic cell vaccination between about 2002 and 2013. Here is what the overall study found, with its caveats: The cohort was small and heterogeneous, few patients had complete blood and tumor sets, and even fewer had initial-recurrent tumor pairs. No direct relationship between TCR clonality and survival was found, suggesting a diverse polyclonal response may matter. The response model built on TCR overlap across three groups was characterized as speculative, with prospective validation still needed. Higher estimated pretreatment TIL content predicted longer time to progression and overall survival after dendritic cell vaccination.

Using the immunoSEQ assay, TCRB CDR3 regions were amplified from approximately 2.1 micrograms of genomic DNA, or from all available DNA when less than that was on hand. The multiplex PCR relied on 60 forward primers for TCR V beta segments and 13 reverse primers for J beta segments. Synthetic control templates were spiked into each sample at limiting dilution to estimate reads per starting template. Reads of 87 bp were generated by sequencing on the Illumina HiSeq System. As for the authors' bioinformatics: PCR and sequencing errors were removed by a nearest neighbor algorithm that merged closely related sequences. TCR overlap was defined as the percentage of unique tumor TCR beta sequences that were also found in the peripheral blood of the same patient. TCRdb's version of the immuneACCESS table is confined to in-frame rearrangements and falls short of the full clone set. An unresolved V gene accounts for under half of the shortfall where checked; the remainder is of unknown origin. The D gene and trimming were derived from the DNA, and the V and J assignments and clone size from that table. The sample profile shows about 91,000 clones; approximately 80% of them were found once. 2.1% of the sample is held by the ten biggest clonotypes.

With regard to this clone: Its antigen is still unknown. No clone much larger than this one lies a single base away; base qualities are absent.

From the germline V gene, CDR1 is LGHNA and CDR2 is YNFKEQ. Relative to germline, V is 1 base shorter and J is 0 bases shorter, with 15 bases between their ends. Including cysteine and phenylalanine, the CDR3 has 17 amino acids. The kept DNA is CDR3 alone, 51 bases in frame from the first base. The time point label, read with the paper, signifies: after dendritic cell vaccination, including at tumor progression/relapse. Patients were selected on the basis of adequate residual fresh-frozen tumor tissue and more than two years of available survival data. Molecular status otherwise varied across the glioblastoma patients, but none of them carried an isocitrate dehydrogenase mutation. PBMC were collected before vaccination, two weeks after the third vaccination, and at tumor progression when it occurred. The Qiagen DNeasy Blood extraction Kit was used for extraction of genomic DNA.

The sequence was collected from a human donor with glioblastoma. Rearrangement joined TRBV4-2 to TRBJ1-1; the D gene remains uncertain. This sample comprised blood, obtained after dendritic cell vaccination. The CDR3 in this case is CASSQGGLAAMNTEAFF. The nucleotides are TGTGCCAGCAGCCAAGGTGGATTAGCTGCTATGAACACTGAAGCTTTCTTT.